This T cell receptor (beta chain) originates from a study of CD8 T cells in ankylosing spondylitis. Study outcomes and limitations: Within matched ankylosing spondylitis synovial fluid, disease-linked clones were reportedly significantly enriched. Within ankylosing spondylitis blood, a TCR beta motif made up of roughly eight highly homologous variants appeared to be characteristic. Clones that were linked to disease were CD8+ and were relatively rare in peripheral blood.

5'-RACE, quantitative and with molecular barcodes, yielded the TCR beta libraries. TCRdb reprocessed the 5' RACE reads via MiXCR and lists one record per CDR3 protein. The sample gives 35,000 to 45,000 distinct CDR3 sequences, approximately 9.9% of which show up once; roughly 1.5% is in the top ten. This clonotype was counted many times. What it recognizes is unknown. With 5 bases removed from V and 4 bases from J, the gap between germline ends came to 14 bases. Germline lookup yields CDR1 SGHRS and CDR2 YFSETQ. The CDR3 has 14 amino acids. What was sequenced was blood, either unsorted or a sorted T cell fraction (not recorded which). The rearrangement uses TRBV5-1 and TRBJ2-3; tentatively, D is TRBD2 (6 bases). The receptor comes from a male donor with ankylosing spondylitis or in good health (not recorded which). CDR3 in amino acids: CASSLGGSSDTQYF. The CDR3 nucleotides are TGCGCCAGCAGTCTGGGGGGTTCGTCAGATACGCAGTATTTT.